What follows are 9 T cell receptor beta chains derived from one specimen sequenced in a study of OX40 agonist ivuxolimab in advanced cancers. The protocol was immunoSEQ multiplex PCR, while the TCRdb copy is restricted to in-frame clones and leaves out a portion. The data hold around 46,000 clones, with roughly nine tenths observed a single time. The sample in question was CD4+ or CD8+ T cells sorted from blood, obtained in a trial of the OX40 agonist ivuxolimab. The receptors here all came from an adult with an advanced solid tumor such as melanoma, head and neck, liver or kidney cancer.

The chain's CDR3 is CASRLQGLPYNEQFF. Here the CDR3 DNA reads TGCGCCAGCAGGCTACAGGGACTCCCCTACAATGAGCAGTTCTTC. The chain carries TRBV10-2 and TRBJ2-1; D tentatively fits TRBD1 or TRBD2 (6 bases each). CDR1 is WSHSY and CDR2 is SAAADI in the germline V gene. The V end lost 6 bases, the J end lost 2 bases, and 14 bases lay between the germline ends. The CDR3 consists of 15 residues.

This sequence joins TRBV11-3 and TRBJ1-5, with D unresolved. Germline CDR1 reads SGHNT; CDR2 reads YENEEA. Trimming took off 1 base at V and 7 bases at J, with 14 bases between the two ends. This CDR3 region has 15 residues. The CDR3 DNA sequence: TGTGCCAGCAGCTTAGGGACGGACTCGGGGCAGCCCCAGCATTTT. Protein: CASSLGTDSGQPQHF. Full variable domain (rest looked up from reference TRBV11-3 and TRBJ1-5): EAGVVQSPRYKIIEKKQPVAFWCNPISGHNTLYWYLQNLGQGPELLIRYENEEAVDDSQLPKDRFSAERLKGVDSTLKIQPAELGDSAVYLCASSLGTDSGQPQHFGDGTRLSIL.

This chain connects TRBV27 to TRBJ2-1, with no clear D. CDR1 is MNHEY, CDR2 SMNVEV, per germline (reference sequence). The CDR3 runs 18 residues. Trimming pared 3 bases from V and 0 bases from J, leaving 18 bases between. CDR3 loop: CASSFPTLASTSYNEQFF. The CDR3, as DNA: TGTGCCAGCAGTTTCCCCACCCTCGCCAGCACCTCCTACAATGAGCAGTTCTTC.

The chain has TRBV4-3 and TRBJ2-1; D is possibly TRBD1 or TRBD2 (5 bases each). The CDR3 covers 16 residues. Germline CDR1 LGHNA, CDR2 YSLEER. V was cut by 0 bases and J by 2 bases, with 11 bases left in between. The CDR3, as DNA: TGCGCCAGCAGCCAAGATGAGGGGAACGCCTACAATGAGCAGTTCTTC. This encodes CASSQDEGNAYNEQFF.

In regard to this clone: Relative to the germline gene, one junction end is altered; a read error may explain this. V usage is TRBV7-7 and J usage is TRBJ2-1; 10 nucleotides match TRBD1. Germline V gene data show CDR1 as SSHAT and CDR2 as FNYEAQ (reference sequence). The CDR3 is 14 amino acids. The CDR3 DNA is TGTGCTAGCAGCTTGGACAGGGGGACGAATGAGCAGTTCTTC. It yields the protein CASSLDRGTNEQFF.

This clone was detected only a few times. The identical CDR3 is also encoded by other nucleotide sequences in the sample. The chain employs TRBV5-4 and TRBJ1-5; no definite D call. The length of the CDR3 is 13 residues. Trimming left V 0 bases short and J 6 bases short, with 7 bases between. Germline loops: CDR1 SGHNT, CDR2 YYREEE (reference sequence). CDR3 loop: CASSLEGGQPQHF. CDR3 sequence (DNA): TGTGCCAGCAGCTTGGAAGGAGGTCAGCCCCAGCATTTT.

The genes are TRBV5-6 and TRBJ2-7; 8 bases agree with TRBD1. This CDR3 comprises 17 residues. Germline CDR1 SGHDT, CDR2 YYEEEE. Trimming took 1 base from V and 0 from J; bases not matched to a gene: 9. The DNA of the CDR3 is TGTGCCAGCAGCTTGCTAAAACCGGGACAGGTCTCCTACGAGCAGTACTTC. Encoded protein: CASSLLKPGQVSYEQYF.

The chain has TRBV4-3 and TRBJ2-2; D gene ambiguous. V was trimmed by 1 base and J by 6 bases, leaving 9 bases between them. Germline assignment: CDR1 LGHNA and CDR2 YSLEER. This CDR3 comprises 14 residues. The CDR3 loop reads CASSQGGSAGELFF. The CDR3 nucleotides are TGCGCCAGCAGCCAAGGGGGTTCCGCCGGGGAGCTGTTTTTT.

The count of this clone is one. CDR3 region: CASSFPGLNQPQHF. Here the CDR3 DNA reads TGTGCCAGCAGCTTCCCGGGCCTTAATCAGCCCCAGCATTTT. J is TRBJ1-5 and V is TRBV7-9; D call uncertain. The germline gives CDR1 SEHNR, CDR2 FQNEAQ (reference sequence). The CDR3 runs 14 residues. V was clipped by 3 bases and J by 4 bases, with 10 bases between them.